This is a list of T cell receptor beta chains from one sample in a study of human T cells and chemical hapten exposure. TCRdb processed the RACE reads anew with MiXCR; each CDR3 protein has one entry. The profile shows some 84,000 distinct CDR3 sequences, approximately 11% of them singletons. The source material was whole blood, sampled in connection with sensitization to the hapten diphenylcyclopropenone (DPC). Every receptor here comes from a woman between 45 and 60 years old with alopecia areata. Some clones in this sample may be carry-over from other donors' samples. Both conserved end residues are part of each CDR3. Each record gives: V gene, clone size, D gene, J gene, CDR3 DNA, CDR3 protein. A D gene is named only where the DNA matches it firmly. Clone size is shown for a subset of rows, as once, few, many or a class of expanded clone.

>TRBV18|many|NA|TRBJ1-3
TGTGCCAGCTCACAAGCGGACACCAGCTCTGGAAACACCATATATTTT
CASSQADTSSGNTIYF
>TRBV5-1|many|TRBD1|TRBJ2-3
TGCGCCAGCGCGAGAGGGACAGGGGGCACAGATACGCAGTATTTT
CASARGTGGTDTQYF
>TRBV6-2/TRBV6-3|NA|TRBD2|TRBJ2-1
TGTGCCAGCAGTTACACAGGACTAGACACGTCTGGCAATGAGCAGTTCTTC
CASSYTGLDTSGNEQFF
>TRBV10-3|many|NA|TRBJ1-5
TGTGCCATCACCGAGGCTTATAGCAATCAGCCCCAGCATTTT
CAITEAYSNQPQHF
>TRBV29-1|many|NA|TRBJ1-4
TGCAGCGCCTTGATTACAAATGAAAAACTGTTTTTT
CSALITNEKLFF
>TRBV30|NA|NA|TRBJ2-7
TGTGCCTGGACCAGGGCCTACGAGCAGTACTTC
CAWTRAYEQYF
>TRBV5-1|many|NA|TRBJ2-2
TGCGCCAGCAGCTTGAATCCTGCCAGGGGACGGACCGGGGAGCTGTTTTTT
CASSLNPARGRTGELFF
>TRBV29-1|many|NA|TRBJ2-7
TGCAGCTTCATGCGGACCGGCACCCAGTACTTC
CSFMRTGTQYF
>TRBV7-9|many|NA|TRBJ2-7
TGTGCCAGCAGCCCATCGGACCGATACTCCTACGAGCAGTACTTC
CASSPSDRYSYEQYF
>TRBV29-1|NA|NA|TRBJ1-1
TGCAGCGGGGCCCAGGTCGGCATTGAAGCTTTCTTT
CSGAQVGIEAFF
>TRBV18|few|NA|TRBJ2-1
TGTGCCAGCTCACCCCATCCGGATGAGCAGTTCTTC
CASSPHPDEQFF
>TRBV5-1|many|NA|TRBJ2-1
TGCGCCAGCAGGGCACAACAGGCCCTACTAAGAAGCTCCTACAATGAGCAGTTCTTC
CASRAQQALLRSSYNEQFF
>TRBV6-6|few|TRBD1|TRBJ1-5
TGTGCCAGCAGTTCGGGACAGGGGGCGAGCAATCAGCCCCAGCATTTT
CASSSGQGASNQPQHF
>TRBV7-8|NA|NA|TRBJ2-2
TGTGCCAGCAGCTTGATGAGACTACTGAACACCGGGGAGCTGTTTTTT
CASSLMRLLNTGELFF
>TRBV6-2/TRBV6-3|NA|TRBD2|TRBJ2-1
TGTGCCAGCACCCCTCCATCGGCCGGGGTAGCGGGAGGTGAGCAGTTCTTC
CASTPPSAGVAGGEQFF
>TRBV12-3/TRBV12-4|many|TRBD2|TRBJ2-3
TGTGCCAGCAGTCCTAGCGGGAGAGGTATAACAGATACGCAGTATTTT
CASSPSGRGITDTQYF
>TRBV20-1|NA|NA|TRBJ2-3
TGCAGTGCTATGACCCGCGTGGGCACAGATACGCAGTATTTT
CSAMTRVGTDTQYF
>TRBV6-4|NA|NA|TRBJ1-5
TGTGCCAGCAGTGCCAACCTCTGGGCAGCGAGCAATCAGCCCCAGCATTTT
CASSANLWAASNQPQHF
>TRBV20-1|NA|NA|TRBJ2-1
TGCAGTGCTAGGTGGGGTCTTAATGAGCAGTTCTTC
CSARWGLNEQFF
>TRBV5-4|many|TRBD1|TRBJ1-3
TGTGCCAGCAGCCGACAGGGCTCTGGAAACACCATATATTTT
CASSRQGSGNTIYF
>TRBV21-1|many|NA|TRBJ2-7
TGTGCCAGCAGCATCAGACCGGGGTTGGAGCAGTACTTC
CASSIRPGLEQYF
>TRBV7-3|many|NA|TRBJ2-5
TGTGCCAGCAGCTTAGCGGGATCCCTCCAAGAGACCCAGTACTTC
CASSLAGSLQETQYF
>TRBV14|few|NA|TRBJ1-1
TGTGCCAGCAGCCAAGATCTGAGGGTAAGGACTGAAGCTTTCTTT
CASSQDLRVRTEAFF
>TRBV2|many|NA|TRBJ2-1
TGTGCCAGCGTCGGACGTTCAAAAACCAATGAGCAGTTCTTC
CASVGRSKTNEQFF
>TRBV7-8|NA|NA|TRBJ1-5
TGTGCCAGCACAGACGTGGGTCCCCGGTTACAGCCCCAGCATTTT
CASTDVGPRLQPQHF
>TRBV11-3|many|NA|TRBJ2-2
TGTGCCAGCAGCTTACACTGGGCGGGCGGGGAGCTGTTTTTT
CASSLHWAGGELFF
>TRBV10-3|NA|NA|TRBJ1-1
TGTGCCATCAGATTGACAGGGAACACTGAAGCTTTCTTT
CAIRLTGNTEAFF
>TRBV20-1|many|NA|TRBJ2-3
TGCAGTGCTCCGGGCCCCGGAGATACGCAGTATTTT
CSAPGPGDTQYF
>TRBV29-1|many|NA|TRBJ1-2
TGCAGCGGTGGGAGCGGCTATGGCTACACCTTC
CSGGSGYGYTF
>TRBV6-2/TRBV6-3|NA|NA|TRBJ2-7
TGTGCCAGCAGTTACCAGGGATGGGAGCAGCACTTC
CASSYQGWEQHF
>TRBV5-1|many|NA|TRBJ1-1
TGCGCCAGCAGCTTTGGACAGACTTACACTGAAGCTTTCTTT
CASSFGQTYTEAFF
>TRBV27|many|NA|TRBJ2-7
TGTGCCAGCAGGGCGCTCGGACAGTCCTACGAGCAGTACTTC
CASRALGQSYEQYF
>TRBV29-1|few|NA|TRBJ2-5
TGCAGCGTTGAAGATCAGGGTTTGAAGACCCAGTACTTC
CSVEDQGLKTQYF
>TRBV12-3/TRBV12-4|NA|TRBD2|TRBJ2-1
TGTGCCAGCAGTGAAATGGGGACTAGCGGGAGGGCCATGGATGAGCAGTTCTTC
CASSEMGTSGRAMDEQFF
>TRBV7-9|many|NA|TRBJ2-1
TGTGCCAGCAGCCGGAGGCCGGGATATGACAATGAGCAGTTCTTC
CASSRRPGYDNEQFF
>TRBV20-1|few|NA|TRBJ2-1
TGCAGTGCTAGAGGGTTAGGGCAGGGAGCGCGAAGTGAGCAGTTCTTC
CSARGLGQGARSEQFF
>TRBV3-1|NA|NA|TRBJ2-1
TGTGCCAGCAGCCAAGGAGGTGAGCAGTTCTTC
CASSQGGEQFF